This TCR beta chain was observed in a study of beta chain features in type 1 diabetes. Notes on the study in general: Shorter TCRB CDR3s, moderately but significantly so, were found in Type 1 diabetes patients in all four CD4+ subsets.

Trimming left V 3 bases short and J 4 bases short, with 13 bases between. This CDR3 comprises 15 residues. Germline V gene data show CDR1 as MGHDK and CDR2 as SYGVNS. This clone turned up a few times. Its antigen is unknown. What was sequenced were expressed TCRB transcripts, since all of the isolated RNA had been reverse transcribed. Measured with immunoSEQ multiplex PCR; TCRdb has only the in-frame clones, and not every one. In the table there are more than 95,000 clones, over 25% of which are singletons. This clonotype was sampled from a woman under 30 with type 1 diabetes. The chain is built from TRBV25-1 and TRBJ2-1; D remains unclear. Sequenced sample: central memory CD4+ T cells from blood. Here the CDR3 reads CASSDGWAEYNEQFF. In nucleotides, the CDR3 is TGTGCCAGCAGTGATGGGTGGGCCGAGTACAATGAGCAGTTCTTC.